The rows below give T cell receptor beta chains drawn from one sample of a study of blood T cell repertoires in COVID-19. Only in-frame clones appear in the TCRdb table, and some are missing; sequencing was by immunoSEQ multiplex PCR. In the table there are about 180,000 clones, around four fifths of which are singletons. The material sequenced was peripheral blood. These receptors were collected from a woman aged 70-85 years with COVID-19, enrolled during active disease. Each CDR3 is given with its conserved first and last residue. D genes are given only for firm matches. Not all rows give a size; the values are once, few, many and, for expanded clones, a class.

j_call: TRBJ2-1; v_call: TRBV3-1/TRBV3-2; d_call: -; clone_size: -; cdr3_nt: TGTGCCAGCAGCCAAGGGGGTGGAGGCTCCTACAATGAGCAGTTCTTC; cdr3_aa: CASSQGGGGSYNEQFF
j_call: TRBJ2-2; v_call: TRBV3-1/TRBV3-2; d_call: -; clone_size: -; cdr3_nt: TGTGCCAGCAGGGGCGGGATGAACACCGGGGAGCTGTTTTTT; cdr3_aa: CASRGGMNTGELFF
j_call: TRBJ2-3; v_call: TRBV11-3; d_call: -; clone_size: -; cdr3_nt: TGTGCCAGCAGCTTAGGGCCTGGTGGTGGCCTCTTGGATACGCAGTATTTT; cdr3_aa: CASSLGPGGGLLDTQYF
j_call: TRBJ2-7; v_call: TRBV7-9; d_call: TRBD2; clone_size: -; cdr3_nt: TGTGCCAGCAGCCTAGGGGGACTAGCCTACGAGCAGTACTTC; cdr3_aa: CASSLGGLAYEQYF
j_call: TRBJ2-3; v_call: TRBV6-5; d_call: TRBD2; clone_size: -; cdr3_nt: TGTGCCAGCAGTCGCGGGGGGAACACAGATACGCAGTATTTT; cdr3_aa: CASSRGGNTDTQYF
j_call: TRBJ1-1; v_call: TRBV10-1; d_call: -; clone_size: -; cdr3_nt: TGCGCCAGCATCGACCGGGAGGACACTGAAGCTTTCTTT; cdr3_aa: CASIDREDTEAFF
j_call: TRBJ2-1; v_call: TRBV7-9; d_call: TRBD2; clone_size: -; cdr3_nt: TGTGCCAGCAGCTTAACAGGGACTAGCGGTGGTAATGAGCAGTTCTTC; cdr3_aa: CASSLTGTSGGNEQFF
j_call: TRBJ2-7; v_call: TRBV6-1; d_call: -; clone_size: -; cdr3_nt: TGTGCCAGCAGTGAGGGACTTACTCCCCACGAGCAGTACTTC; cdr3_aa: CASSEGLTPHEQYF
j_call: TRBJ1-2; v_call: TRBV19; d_call: -; clone_size: -; cdr3_nt: TGTGCCAGTAGTATGGGGGCCCGAGGGAACTATGGCTACACCTTC; cdr3_aa: CASSMGARGNYGYTF
j_call: TRBJ1-6; v_call: TRBV11-2; d_call: -; clone_size: -; cdr3_nt: TGTGCCAGCAGCTTAGGATTCATCGGGACTCATAATTCACCCCTCCACTTT; cdr3_aa: CASSLGFIGTHNSPLHF
j_call: TRBJ2-1; v_call: TRBV20-1; d_call: TRBD1; clone_size: -; cdr3_nt: TGCAGTGCTAGTCCCCTACAGGGGAATGAGCAGTTCTTC; cdr3_aa: CSASPLQGNEQFF
j_call: TRBJ2-3; v_call: TRBV18; d_call: -; clone_size: few; cdr3_nt: TGTGCCAGCTCGCCCTCGGTTTTAACAGATACGCAGTATTTT; cdr3_aa: CASSPSVLTDTQYF
j_call: TRBJ2-1; v_call: TRBV27; d_call: TRBD2; clone_size: once; cdr3_nt: TGTGCCAGCAGTTTATCACTAGCGGGGCTCCTTTACAATGAGCAGTTCTTC; cdr3_aa: CASSLSLAGLLYNEQFF
j_call: TRBJ2-1; v_call: TRBV5-1; d_call: TRBD2; clone_size: -; cdr3_nt: TGCGCCAGCAGCTTGGGCGGGCTAGCGGGAGTTGAGCAGTTCTTC; cdr3_aa: CASSLGGLAGVEQFF
j_call: TRBJ1-2; v_call: TRBV28; d_call: -; clone_size: -; cdr3_nt: TGTGCCAGCAGTTTACAGGATGGCTACACCTTC; cdr3_aa: CASSLQDGYTF
j_call: TRBJ2-7; v_call: TRBV6-5; d_call: -; clone_size: -; cdr3_nt: TGTGCCAGCAGGCCGGACAGAGGCGAGCAGTACTTC; cdr3_aa: CASRPDRGEQYF
j_call: TRBJ1-4; v_call: TRBV6-5; d_call: -; clone_size: -; cdr3_nt: TGTGCCAGCAGCTACTCAGCGGGGAGTCATGAAAAACTGTTTTTT; cdr3_aa: CASSYSAGSHEKLFF
j_call: TRBJ1-1; v_call: TRBV6-5; d_call: -; clone_size: few; cdr3_nt: TGTGCCAGCAGTTACTCGAAACGGTGGAACACTGAAGCTTTCTTT; cdr3_aa: CASSYSKRWNTEAFF
j_call: TRBJ1-1; v_call: TRBV15; d_call: TRBD1; clone_size: -; cdr3_nt: TGTGCCACCAGCAGAGATCGGCGTCAGGGGGCAAACACTGAAGCTTTCTTT; cdr3_aa: CATSRDRRQGANTEAFF
j_call: TRBJ1-1; v_call: TRBV3-1/TRBV3-2; d_call: -; clone_size: -; cdr3_nt: TGTGCCAGCAGCCAAACAGGGAGGGACACTGAAGCTTTCTTT; cdr3_aa: CASSQTGRDTEAFF